These T cell receptor beta chains were read from a single sample in a study of shared clonotypes between healthy human individuals. Produced via immunoSEQ multiplex PCR; TCRdb's table is partial and in-frame only. The repertoire holds over 400,000 clones, with around 95% as singletons. The sample comprised naive CD4+ T cells sorted from blood. These receptors were collected from a woman younger than 45 in good health. CDR3s include the opening cysteine and the closing phenylalanine or tryptophan. The D gene is left open where the match is weak. Rows may omit the clone size; those that give it use once, few, many or a size class.

size: -; length: 17; D: TRBD1; J: TRBJ1-1; V: TRBV5-8; DNA: TGTGCCAGCAGCAGCCCGGGGGACAGGGCCTTTTGGGCTGAAGCTTTCTTT; CDR3: CASSSPGDRAFWAEAFF
size: -; length: 15; D: -; J: TRBJ1-4; V: TRBV18; DNA: TGTGCCAGCTCACCCCGGAGGGGCACCGATGAAAAACTGTTTTTT; CDR3: CASSPRRGTDEKLFF
size: once; length: 12; D: -; J: TRBJ2-5; V: TRBV9; DNA: TGTGCCAGCAGCGTAGGAGAAGAGACCCAGTACTTC; CDR3: CASSVGEETQYF
size: -; length: 16; D: -; J: TRBJ1-5; V: TRBV28; DNA: TGTGCCAGCAGTTTACAGGGATGGCTTAACAATCAGCCCCAGCATTTT; CDR3: CASSLQGWLNNQPQHF
size: -; length: 12; D: -; J: TRBJ1-5; V: TRBV28; DNA: TGTGCCAGCAGGGAGGCAAATCAGCCCCGGCATTTT; CDR3: CASREANQPRHF
size: -; length: 11; D: -; J: TRBJ2-7; V: TRBV5-4; DNA: TGTGCCAGCAGCTCCACCTACGAGCAGTACTTC; CDR3: CASSSTYEQYF
size: -; length: 14; D: -; J: TRBJ2-7; V: TRBV27; DNA: TGTGCCAGCAGTCGAGACAGTTACTCCTACGAGCAGTACTTC; CDR3: CASSRDSYSYEQYF
size: once; length: 15; D: -; J: TRBJ2-3; V: TRBV6-6; DNA: TGTGCCAGCAGTAGGGGTAGCGGATACGCAGATACGCAGTATTTT; CDR3: CASSRGSGYADTQYF
size: -; length: 16; D: -; J: TRBJ1-3; V: TRBV28; DNA: TGTGCCAGCAGTTTATATTCTGAGAGCTCTGGAAACACCATATATTTT; CDR3: CASSLYSESSGNTIYF
size: -; length: 15; D: TRBD1; J: TRBJ1-2; V: TRBV6-1; DNA: TGTGCCAGCAGTGAACCGGGACAGCCTACTACTGGCTACACCTTC; CDR3: CASSEPGQPTTGYTF
size: once; length: 12; D: -; J: TRBJ2-5; V: TRBV6-5; DNA: TGTGCCAGCAGGCGGGGTACAGAGACCCAGTACTTC; CDR3: CASRRGTETQYF
size: -; length: 14; D: TRBD1; J: TRBJ1-1; V: TRBV5-1; DNA: TGCGCCAGCAACCGACAGGGTTGGGGCACTGAAGCTTTCTTT; CDR3: CASNRQGWGTEAFF
size: -; length: 18; D: TRBD2; J: TRBJ2-7; V: TRBV5-6; DNA: TGTGCCAGCAGCTTACGATCTAGCGGGAGCCCACGCTCCTACGAGCAGTACTTC; CDR3: CASSLRSSGSPRSYEQYF
size: -; length: 15; D: TRBD1; J: TRBJ1-5; V: TRBV9; DNA: TGTGCCAGCAGCGTAGCAGGAGGGGGCGATCAGCCCCAGCATTTT; CDR3: CASSVAGGGDQPQHF
size: once; length: 16; D: -; J: TRBJ2-7; V: TRBV5-1; DNA: TGCGCCAGCAGCTTGCTTTCTGCGGACACTTCGTACGAGCAGTACTTC; CDR3: CASSLLSADTSYEQYF
size: -; length: 14; D: TRBD2; J: TRBJ2-7; V: TRBV28; DNA: TGTGCCAGCAGGACCGGGACTACCACCTACGAGCAGTACTTC; CDR3: CASRTGTTTYEQYF
size: -; length: 13; D: -; J: TRBJ1-3; V: TRBV5-1; DNA: TGCGCCAGCACCGGGGTCCTGGGAAACACCATATATTTT; CDR3: CASTGVLGNTIYF
size: -; length: 14; D: TRBD1; J: TRBJ2-7; V: TRBV6-1; DNA: TGTGCCAGCAGACAGGGGGCGATTAATAACGAGCAGTACTTC; CDR3: CASRQGAINNEQYF
size: -; length: 11; D: -; J: TRBJ1-1; V: TRBV30; DNA: TGTGCCTGGATTGGGGTTCCGGGAGCTTTCTTT; CDR3: CAWIGVPGAFF
size: -; length: 15; D: TRBD1; J: TRBJ2-5; V: TRBV2; DNA: TGTGCCAGCAGTGCCCAAGGACAGGAGGAAGAGACCCAGTACTTC; CDR3: CASSAQGQEEETQYF
size: -; length: 17; D: -; J: TRBJ2-7; V: TRBV30; DNA: TGTGCCTGGAGTGTACAGATTATTGTCGACAGACCCTACGAGCAGTACTTC; CDR3: CAWSVQIIVDRPYEQYF
size: few; length: 14; D: -; J: TRBJ1-4; V: TRBV7-2; DNA: TGTGCCAGCAGGCGGGCCCAACCCGGTGAAAAACTGTTTTTT; CDR3: CASRRAQPGEKLFF
size: -; length: 15; D: TRBD2; J: TRBJ2-1; V: TRBV7-9; DNA: TGTGCCAGCAGCTTTGACGGGGGGGATGGCAATGAGCAGTTCTTC; CDR3: CASSFDGGDGNEQFF
size: -; length: 16; D: -; J: TRBJ1-1; V: TRBV5-1; DNA: TGCGCCAGCAGCTTGGGTAGGTGGACCTTGAACACTGAAGCTTTCTTT; CDR3: CASSLGRWTLNTEAFF
size: -; length: 11; D: -; J: TRBJ2-3; V: TRBV2; DNA: TGTGCCAGTGGGAGCACAGATACGCAGTATTTT; CDR3: CASGSTDTQYF
size: -; length: 18; D: -; J: TRBJ1-5; V: TRBV19; DNA: TGTGCCAGTAGTATCCTAGGCAGTGTGGCAGGGCGAAATCAGCCCCAGCATTTT; CDR3: CASSILGSVAGRNQPQHF
size: -; length: 18; D: TRBD2; J: TRBJ2-7; V: TRBV27; DNA: TGTGCCAGCAGCCTTTTTGGGACTAGCGGGAGGGCGCATTACGAGCAGTACTTC; CDR3: CASSLFGTSGRAHYEQYF
size: -; length: 16; D: TRBD1; J: TRBJ1-3; V: TRBV7-9; DNA: TGTGCCAGCAGCCCAGTGGGATCCCAGGGGGGCAACACCATATATTTT; CDR3: CASSPVGSQGGNTIYF
size: -; length: 14; D: TRBD1; J: TRBJ1-1; V: TRBV5-5; DNA: TGTGCCAGCAGCTTGGACAGGGGAAACACTGAAGCTTTCTTT; CDR3: CASSLDRGNTEAFF
size: -; length: 16; D: -; J: TRBJ2-7; V: TRBV7-9; DNA: TGTGCCAGCAGCCTCCTGTCAGGGGACTTATCCGACGAGCAGTACTTC; CDR3: CASSLLSGDLSDEQYF
size: -; length: 12; D: TRBD1; J: TRBJ2-7; V: TRBV10-2; DNA: TGCGCCAGTAGGGACAGGGCCTACGAGCAGTACTTC; CDR3: CASRDRAYEQYF
size: -; length: 14; D: -; J: TRBJ2-3; V: TRBV7-2; DNA: TGTGCCAGCAGCTTAACAGGCACCACAGATACGCAGTATTTT; CDR3: CASSLTGTTDTQYF
size: -; length: 15; D: -; J: TRBJ1-6; V: TRBV7-6; DNA: TGTGCCAGCAGCTTAGAACAGTCCTATAATTCACCCCTCCACTTT; CDR3: CASSLEQSYNSPLHF
size: -; length: 15; D: -; J: TRBJ2-3; V: TRBV5-1; DNA: TGCGCCAGCAGCTCAGTCGGGACTAGCACAGATACGCAGTATTTT; CDR3: CASSSVGTSTDTQYF
size: -; length: 14; D: -; J: TRBJ1-5; V: TRBV28; DNA: TGTGCCAGCAGTTTGTCGGGTAGTAAGCAGCCCCAGCATTTT; CDR3: CASSLSGSKQPQHF
size: -; length: 13; D: TRBD2; J: TRBJ2-7; V: TRBV2; DNA: TGTGCCAGCAGTGAAGCGAATACCGGGACTACAAACTTC; CDR3: CASSEANTGTTNF
size: -; length: 13; D: TRBD1; J: TRBJ1-2; V: TRBV28; DNA: TGTGCCAGCAGTCCGGGACAGATCTATGGCTACACCTTC; CDR3: CASSPGQIYGYTF
size: -; length: 14; D: -; J: TRBJ2-1; V: TRBV5-8; DNA: TGTGCCAGCAGCTTTTGGGACACCTTGAATGAGCAGTTCTTC; CDR3: CASSFWDTLNEQFF
size: once; length: 15; D: TRBD2; J: TRBJ2-1; V: TRBV6-5; DNA: TGTGCCAGCAGGCTCAGCGGGAGGTCCTACAATGAGCAGTTCTTC; CDR3: CASRLSGRSYNEQFF
size: -; length: 11; D: -; J: TRBJ2-5; V: TRBV2; DNA: TGTGCCAGCAGTGAAGCCAGGGGTGCGTACTTC; CDR3: CASSEARGAYF
size: -; length: 11; D: -; J: TRBJ1-2; V: TRBV28; DNA: TGTGCCAGCGCCCAGGGTAGCGGCTACACCTTC; CDR3: CASAQGSGYTF
size: few; length: 12; D: -; J: TRBJ2-7; V: TRBV21-1; DNA: TGTGCCAGCAGCAAGGGTAGGAACGAGCAGTACTTC; CDR3: CASSKGRNEQYF
size: -; length: 13; D: -; J: TRBJ2-7; V: TRBV5-6; DNA: TGTGCCAGCAGCTTGGACAGGTCCTACGAGCAGTACTTC; CDR3: CASSLDRSYEQYF
size: -; length: 16; D: -; J: TRBJ2-2; V: TRBV14; DNA: TGTGCCAGCAGCCAAAAGGGGTCAACGAACACCGGGGAGCTGTTTTTT; CDR3: CASSQKGSTNTGELFF
size: -; length: 14; D: -; J: TRBJ1-1; V: TRBV30; DNA: TGTGCCTGGTTAAAGACTGGGAGTGACACTGAAGCTTTCTTT; CDR3: CAWLKTGSDTEAFF
size: -; length: 14; D: TRBD2; J: TRBJ2-1; V: TRBV2; DNA: TGTGCCAGCAGTGATCAACGGACTAGCGGGACGCGGTTCTTC; CDR3: CASSDQRTSGTRFF
size: -; length: 14; D: -; J: TRBJ2-7; V: TRBV2; DNA: TGTGCCAGCAGTGTCATACAGGGGGAGGGGGAGCAGTACTTC; CDR3: CASSVIQGEGEQYF
size: -; length: 16; D: -; J: TRBJ1-2; V: TRBV6-5; DNA: TGTGCCAGCAGTTACGAATTTGGGACACTTAACTATGGCTACACCTTC; CDR3: CASSYEFGTLNYGYTF
size: -; length: 14; D: TRBD1; J: TRBJ1-4; V: TRBV5-1; DNA: TGCGCCAGCAGCTTTCGAGGGGGCGATGAAAAACTGTTTTTT; CDR3: CASSFRGGDEKLFF
size: -; length: 16; D: TRBD2; J: TRBJ2-7; V: TRBV4-1; DNA: TGCGCCAGCAGCCAAGACCCTAGCGGGTTCTCCTACGAGCAGTACTTC; CDR3: CASSQDPSGFSYEQYF